This T cell receptor beta chain was captured by sequencing in a study of control samples from healthy donors and cancer patients (dated by TCRdb to 2018 to 2020). Between the V and J ends, shortened by 2 bases and 2 bases respectively, the junction contains 8 bases. CDR1 and CDR2 are read off the germline V gene as ENHRY and SYGVKD. Including the terminal cysteine and phenylalanine, the CDR3 comprises 14 residues. Left in the record is the CDR3 DNA by itself, 42 bases read in frame from the first base. Libraries were built with the immunoSEQ multiplex PCR assay. TCRdb re-hosts the immuneACCESS table, in-frame sequences only. Its copies lack some clones; in the studies checked, an unresolved V gene accounts for under half of them, and the cause for the rest is not known. Here the sample has 100,000 to 150,000 clones; about nine tenths occur a single time. The ten largest clones capture 5.5% of the sample.

Comments on this clone: The clone's antigen remains unknown. No per-base quality is available; no much larger clone lies one base away.

Sequences were obtained from blood. Recombination linked TRBV10-3 to TRBJ2-3, and TRBD2 may be the D gene, going by 6 matching bases. This TCR was sampled from a man aged 18 to 29 in good health. For the CDR3, the sequence is CAISETSSTDTQYF. The DNA sequence is given as TGTGCCATCAGTGAGACTAGCTCCACAGATACGCAGTATTTT.